Listed below are T cell receptor beta chains from one sample, sequenced in a study of regulatory T cells in long-lasting Graves disease. TCRdb used MiXCR to reprocess the multiplex PCR reads, holding one entry per CDR3 protein. The sample lists roughly 360,000 distinct CDR3 sequences; 20% to 25% were seen once. Source: peripheral blood mononuclear cells (PBMCs), taken when the disease was refractory, from a patient treated with antithyroid drugs. Every receptor here comes from a woman aged 35 to 49 with Graves disease. Each CDR3 is given with its conserved first and last residue. The D gene is left open where the match is weak. Rows may omit the clone size; those that give it use once, few, many or a size class.

v_call	j_call	d_call	clone_size	cdr3_aa	cdr3_nt
TRBV7-9	TRBJ2-5	-	many	CASSLVQGPGETQYF	TGTGCCAGCAGCTTAGTTCAAGGACCGGGGGAGACCCAGTACTTC
TRBV29-1	TRBJ2-7	-	-	CSVEDGAYEQYF	TGCAGCGTTGAGGACGGAGCCTACGAGCAGTACTTC
TRBV11-2	TRBJ1-4	-	many	CASSFQEKLFF	TGTGCCAGCAGCTTTCAGGAAAAACTGTTTTTT
TRBV20-1	TRBJ2-2	-	few	CSAWIWESGTGELFF	TGCAGTGCCTGGATTTGGGAGTCTGGCACCGGGGAGCTGTTTTTT
TRBV4-1	TRBJ1-1	TRBD1	few	CASSPTGENTEAFF	TGCGCCAGCAGCCCGACAGGGGAGAACACTGAAGCTTTCTTT
TRBV7-2	TRBJ2-7	-	-	CASSLVADPSHEQYF	TGTGCCAGCAGCTTAGTAGCGGACCCGTCCCACGAGCAGTACTTC
TRBV12-3/TRBV12-4	TRBJ2-2	TRBD1	-	CASSPSGTVITGELFF	TGTGCCAGCAGCCCATCCGGGACAGTAATCACCGGAGAGCTGTTTTTT
TRBV10-1	TRBJ1-3	TRBD1	-	CASSDRPNGNTIYF	TGCGCCAGCTCGGACAGGCCGAACGGAAACACCATATATTTT
TRBV27	TRBJ2-7	-	many	CASSPGRGSYSYEQYF	TGTGCCAGCAGCCCGGGGCGCGGGTCCTACTCCTACGAGCAGTACTTC
TRBV10-3	TRBJ2-3	TRBD2	-	CAITDFSGGNTDTQYF	TGTGCCATCACGGATTTCAGCGGGGGAAACACAGATACGCAGTATTTT
TRBV11-2	TRBJ2-3	TRBD2	-	CASSPGLGYTDTQYF	TGTGCCAGCAGCCCGGGACTAGGCTACACAGATACGCAGTATTTT
TRBV6-2/TRBV6-3	TRBJ2-1	TRBD2	once	CASIDPASGSYNEQFF	TGTGCCAGCATCGACCCAGCGAGCGGGAGCTACAATGAGCAGTTCTTC
TRBV24-1	TRBJ1-1	-	many	CATSGGANTEAFF	TGTGCCACCAGTGGAGGGGCGAACACTGAAGCTTTCTTT
TRBV28	TRBJ2-3	-	-	CASSLLTYPSSGRSGPKDTQYF	TGTGCCAGCAGCCTGCTTACCTACCCATCAAGCGGTAGAAGCGGCCCAAAAGATACGCAGTATTTT
TRBV12-3/TRBV12-4	TRBJ1-4	-	many	CASSFPDRENEKLFF	TGTGCCAGCAGTTTCCCGGACCGGGAAAATGAAAAACTGTTTTTT
TRBV28	TRBJ2-3	-	few	CASRRLITDTQYF	TGTGCCAGCAGAAGACTTATCACAGATACGCAGTATTTT
TRBV6-4	TRBJ2-3	TRBD2	-	CASSDSAGGRDTQYF	TGTGCCAGCAGTGACTCAGCGGGAGGGAGGGATACGCAGTATTTT
TRBV20-1	TRBJ1-1	TRBD1	many	CSARVTGETEAFF	TGCAGTGCTAGGGTGACAGGGGAAACTGAAGCTTTCTTT
TRBV11-2	TRBJ1-5	TRBD1	many	CASSLGLLSGQGYQPQHF	TGTGCCAGCAGCTTAGGACTTCTTTCAGGACAGGGCTATCAGCCCCAGCATTTT
TRBV7-3	TRBJ2-5	TRBD2	few	CASSLRLHVDRLAGGQTETQYF	TGTGCCAGCAGCTTAAGGTTACATGTTGATCGACTAGCGGGAGGACAAACGGAGACCCAGTACTTC
TRBV2	TRBJ1-1	-	many	CASRTTRGGTEAFF	TGTGCCAGCAGGACGACCAGGGGTGGCACTGAAGCTTTCTTT
TRBV10-3	TRBJ2-7	TRBD1	-	CAISPRQGSSYEQYF	TGTGCCATCAGTCCTAGACAGGGGAGCTCCTACGAGCAGTACTTC
TRBV7-8	TRBJ2-7	TRBD2	many	CASSPTSGPYEQYF	TGTGCCAGCAGCCCGACTAGCGGCCCCTACGAGCAGTACTTC
TRBV28	TRBJ2-1	-	-	CAEVGEQFF	TGTGCTGAGGTTGGAGAGCAGTTCTTC
TRBV7-8	TRBJ2-7	TRBD2	many	CASSFRLAGKSIRTYEQYF	TGTGCCAGCAGCTTTAGACTAGCGGGAAAGTCTATAAGGACCTACGAGCAGTACTTC
TRBV6-1	TRBJ1-2	-	few	CASSLGSNYGYTF	TGTGCCAGCAGTCTCGGGTCTAACTATGGCTACACCTTC
TRBV29-1	TRBJ1-2	TRBD1	-	CSVMAPGGAGYGYTF	TGCAGCGTAATGGCCCCAGGGGGCGCCGGCTATGGCTACACCTTC
TRBV27	TRBJ1-5	-	many	CASSRGSSYQPQHF	TGTGCCAGCAGTCGGGGGTCTTCGTATCAGCCCCAGCATTTT
TRBV7-9	TRBJ2-5	TRBD2	few	CASSSSGGRAYQETQYF	TGTGCCAGCAGCTCCTCTGGCGGGAGGGCGTACCAAGAGACCCAGTACTTC
TRBV6-1	TRBJ2-3	TRBD2	-	CASSTLVGSGSNTQYF	TGTGCCAGCAGTACCCTAGTGGGTAGCGGGAGTAATACGCAGTATTTT
TRBV5-1	TRBJ1-1	-	many	CASSLGGPTEAFF	TGTGCCAGCAGCTTGGGAGGGCCCACTGAAGCTTTCTTT
TRBV19	TRBJ2-1	-	-	CASSMGAGGAIYNEQFF	TGTGCCAGTAGTATGGGGGCAGGAGGGGCTATCTACAATGAGCAGTTCTTC
TRBV20-1	TRBJ1-6	TRBD1	-	CSARDTLGQGLNSPLHF	TGCAGTGCTAGAGATACCCTCGGACAGGGTCTGAATTCACCCCTCCACTTT
TRBV29-1	TRBJ2-5	-	few	CSARDPAETQYF	TGCAGCGCCCGGGACCCAGCAGAGACCCAGTACTTC
TRBV6-1	TRBJ2-4	TRBD2	few	CASSPRLAGAGNIQYF	TGTGCCAGCAGTCCCCGACTAGCGGGAGCGGGAAACATTCAGTACTTC
TRBV12-3/TRBV12-4	TRBJ1-3	-	-	CASSLGPSPGNTIYF	TGTGCCAGCAGTTTGGGGCCGAGCCCGGGAAACACCATATATTTT
TRBV4-1	TRBJ2-7	TRBD1	few	CASSQDPGQGAGYEQYF	TGCGCCAGCAGCCAAGATCCGGGACAGGGGGCAGGGTACGAGCAGTACTTC
TRBV28	TRBJ1-5	TRBD1	many	CASSQQGVGSNQPQHF	TGTGCCAGCAGCCAGCAGGGGGTGGGTAGCAATCAGCCCCAGCATTTT
TRBV2	TRBJ2-7	-	many	CASSADRSYEQYF	TGTGCCAGCAGTGCGGACAGATCCTACGAGCAGTACTTC
TRBV19	TRBJ2-2	TRBD1	few	CASRGQGTGELFF	TGTGCCAGTAGGGGACAGGGGACCGGGGAGCTGTTTTTT
TRBV7-6	TRBJ2-5	-	many	CASSPTGDGQTQYF	TGTGCCAGCAGCCCTACCGGGGACGGGCAGACCCAGTACTTC
TRBV28	TRBJ2-7	-	many	CASRSGHRRNEQYF	TGTGCCAGCAGATCGGGACACCGGCGAAACGAGCAGTACTTC
TRBV10-3	TRBJ2-2	-	few	CATGLGEKGTGELFF	TGTGCCACCGGTTTAGGGGAAAAAGGCACCGGGGAGCTGTTTTTT
TRBV6-1	TRBJ2-2	-	few	CASTSPNTGELFF	TGTGCCAGCACATCGCCAAACACCGGGGAGCTGTTTTTT
TRBV12-3/TRBV12-4	TRBJ2-7	-	many	CASSLQGGDLDEQYF	TGTGCCAGCAGTTTACAGGGGGGCGACTTAGACGAGCAGTACTTC
TRBV6-2/TRBV6-3	TRBJ1-3	-	-	CASSYLGNSGNTIYF	TGTGCCAGCAGTTACCTCGGAAACTCTGGAAACACCATATATTTT
TRBV28	TRBJ2-3	TRBD2	-	CASSELAGGLTDTQYF	TGTGCCAGCAGTGAGCTAGCGGGAGGGCTCACAGATACGCAGTATTTT
TRBV2	TRBJ2-3	-	many	CASTFSASSYTDTQYF	TGTGCCAGCACTTTTTCTGCTAGCAGCTACACAGATACGCAGTATTTT
TRBV10-3	TRBJ1-1	TRBD1	-	CAISGPTHRQGRTEAFF	TGTGCCATCAGTGGTCCTACCCACCGACAGGGCAGGACTGAAGCTTTCTTT
TRBV28	TRBJ1-1	TRBD1	many	CASSLQGAGGTEAFF	TGTGCCAGCAGTTTACAGGGGGCAGGGGGCACTGAAGCTTTCTTT
TRBV3-1	TRBJ2-5	-	many	CASSRDSLKTQYF	TGTGCCAGCAGCCGAGACAGCTTGAAGACCCAGTACTTC
TRBV18	TRBJ2-7	TRBD2	once	CASSRLAGGNEQYF	TGTGCCAGCTCACGGCTAGCGGGAGGGAACGAGCAGTACTTC
TRBV12-3/TRBV12-4	TRBJ1-1	-	many	CASSPQTDARDEAFF	TGTGCCAGCAGCCCCCAGACAGACGCTAGGGATGAAGCTTTCTTT
TRBV12-3/TRBV12-4	TRBJ2-3	TRBD2	many	CASSLRGGDTDTQYF	TGTGCCAGCAGCCTGCGGGGGGGTGACACAGATACGCAGTATTTT
TRBV28	TRBJ2-1	TRBD2	many	CASSYLAGRHNEQFF	TGTGCCAGCAGTTACCTAGCGGGGAGACACAATGAGCAGTTCTTC